This entry features one T cell receptor (beta chain) sequence. What it binds is unknown. This specimen comes from a study of beta chain features in type 1 diabetes. Overall study results and limits: The study found moderately but significantly shorter TCRB CDR3s in all four CD4+ subsets of Type 1 diabetes patients.

The study reverse transcribed the entire isolated RNA, so it sequenced expressed TCRB transcripts. The protocol was immunoSEQ multiplex PCR, while the TCRdb copy is restricted to in-frame clones and leaves out a portion. The sample consists of 150,000 to 200,000 clones, approximately 7.9% of them appearing once. The clonotype comes from a man aged 18 to 35 with type 1 diabetes. Input material: central memory CD4+ T cells from blood.

CDR3 nucleotides: TGCGCCAGCAGCCAACTTTCGCTAGCGGCCTACGAGCAGTACTTC. Its protein is CASSQLSLAAYEQYF. The chain has TRBV4-1 and TRBJ2-7; the match to TRBD2 covers 7 bases. V shed 2 bases and J 2 bases; nucleotides not matched to a gene: 6. The CDR3 consists of 15 residues. Germline CDR1 is MGHRA and CDR2 is YSYEKL.